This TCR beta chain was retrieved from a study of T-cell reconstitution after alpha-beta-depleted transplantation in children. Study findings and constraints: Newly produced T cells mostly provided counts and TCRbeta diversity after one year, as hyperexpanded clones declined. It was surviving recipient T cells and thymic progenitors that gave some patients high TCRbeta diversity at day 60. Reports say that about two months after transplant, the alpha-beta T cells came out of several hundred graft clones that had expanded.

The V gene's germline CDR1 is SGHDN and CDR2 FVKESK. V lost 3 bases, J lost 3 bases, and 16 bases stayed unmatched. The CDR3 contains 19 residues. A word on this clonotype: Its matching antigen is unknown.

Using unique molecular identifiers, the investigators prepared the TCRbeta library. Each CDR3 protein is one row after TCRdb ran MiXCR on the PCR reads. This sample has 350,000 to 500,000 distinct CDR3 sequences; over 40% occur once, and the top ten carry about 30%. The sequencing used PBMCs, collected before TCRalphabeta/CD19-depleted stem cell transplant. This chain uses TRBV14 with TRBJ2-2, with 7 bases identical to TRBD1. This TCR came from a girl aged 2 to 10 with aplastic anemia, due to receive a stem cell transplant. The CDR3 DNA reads TGTGCCAGCAGCCACTTAAGGACAGGCCCAACGGTGGACACCGGGGAGCTGTTTTTT. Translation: CASSHLRTGPTVDTGELFF. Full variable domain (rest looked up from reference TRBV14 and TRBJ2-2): EAGVTQFPSHSVIEKGQTVTLRCDPISGHDNLYWYRRVMGKEIKFLLHFVKESKQDESGMPNNRFLAERTGGTYSTLKVQPAELEDSGVYFCASSHLRTGPTVDTGELFFGEGSRLTVL.